This T cell receptor beta chain was recorded in a study of radiotherapy plus CTLA-4 blockade in lung cancer. Study-level information: Roughly a sixth of enrolled patients responded objectively, and about 30% had disease control.

This clone was detected only a few times. The antigen is not known. Notes on the study in general: Response, reportedly, was best predicted by interferon-beta along with early blood T cell clone dynamics.

The method was immunoSEQ multiplex PCR; TCRdb's version includes in-frame clones alone and lacks a portion of them. The top ten hold 11% of the sample, which has around 45,000 clones, around 69% seen once. CDR1 ENHRY and CDR2 SYGVKD come from the germline V gene. The CDR3 sequence is 13 residues long. V lost 3 bases and J lost 4, with 7 bases in between. The chain couples TRBV10-3 to TRBJ1-3; no firm D call. The sequenced sample was peripheral blood, obtained from a patient treated with radiotherapy plus ipilimumab. The clonotype originates from a human donor with non-small cell lung cancer who had stable disease on radiotherapy plus ipilimumab. The CDR3 sequence is CAISDQNGNTIYF. The CDR3 coding sequence is TGTGCCATCAGTGACCAGAACGGAAACACCATATATTTT.